The rows below give T cell receptor beta chains drawn from one sample of a study of blood T cells in healthy people across ages. TCRdb itself ran the 5' RACE reads through MiXCR, one entry per CDR3 protein. The data contain around 1,500,000 distinct CDR3 sequences, 40% to 50% of them seen just once; the ten biggest clones take up approximately 7.9%. Sequenced sample: blood. The receptors originated from a woman younger than 35 in good health. Both conserved end residues are part of each CDR3. The D gene is left open where the match is weak. Where a row states a size, it is once, few, many or the class of an expanded clone; other rows omit it.

d_call: NA
clone_size: NA
v_call: TRBV10-3
j_call: TRBJ2-3
cdr3_nt: TGTGCCATCAGTGAGTCTTTAGCGCAGTATTTT
cdr3_aa: CAISESLAQYF

d_call: NA
clone_size: few
v_call: TRBV5-4
j_call: TRBJ2-7
cdr3_nt: TGTGCCAGCAGCTTCGGAACAGGCGCGTCCTACGAGCAGTACTTC
cdr3_aa: CASSFGTGASYEQYF

d_call: NA
clone_size: NA
v_call: TRBV20-1
j_call: TRBJ1-2
cdr3_nt: TGCAGTGCTAAGGGGACACCTAACTATGGCTACACCTTC
cdr3_aa: CSAKGTPNYGYTF

d_call: TRBD1
clone_size: few
v_call: TRBV27
j_call: TRBJ1-2
cdr3_nt: TGTGCCAGCAGTTTATCGCACGGAGGACAGGGCCTCTATGGCTACACCTTC
cdr3_aa: CASSLSHGGQGLYGYTF

d_call: TRBD2
clone_size: NA
v_call: TRBV5-1
j_call: TRBJ2-3
cdr3_nt: TGCGCCAGCAGCTTGCTTACTAGCGGAGCTACTAGCACAGATACGCAGTATTTT
cdr3_aa: CASSLLTSGATSTDTQYF

d_call: NA
clone_size: NA
v_call: TRBV7-8
j_call: TRBJ2-5
cdr3_nt: TGTGCCAGCAGCAACAAAAGTTTGGGGGTTCGTATGGAGACCCAGTACTTC
cdr3_aa: CASSNKSLGVRMETQYF

d_call: TRBD1
clone_size: NA
v_call: TRBV7-9
j_call: TRBJ1-1
cdr3_nt: TGTGCCAGCAGCTTTCAGGACAGGGGAGCTTTCTTT
cdr3_aa: CASSFQDRGAFF

d_call: TRBD2
clone_size: NA
v_call: TRBV9
j_call: TRBJ2-1
cdr3_nt: TGTGTCAGCAGCGTACCTAGCGGGGCCCTTAGCTCCTACAATGAGCAGTTCTTC
cdr3_aa: CVSSVPSGALSSYNEQFF

d_call: TRBD2
clone_size: NA
v_call: TRBV4-2
j_call: TRBJ2-2
cdr3_nt: TGTGCCAGCAGCCCCAAGGTAGCGGGGGCCTCGAACACCGGGGAGCTGTTTTTT
cdr3_aa: CASSPKVAGASNTGELFF

d_call: NA
clone_size: NA
v_call: TRBV4-1
j_call: TRBJ2-1
cdr3_nt: TGCGCCAGCAGCCAAGAATGGGCCGATGGGTACAATGAGCAGTTCTTC
cdr3_aa: CASSQEWADGYNEQFF

d_call: NA
clone_size: NA
v_call: TRBV3-1
j_call: TRBJ1-6
cdr3_nt: TGTGCCAACAGCCTGATCCCGACAGCGGATAATTCACCCCTCCACTTT
cdr3_aa: CANSLIPTADNSPLHF

d_call: TRBD2
clone_size: few
v_call: TRBV27
j_call: TRBJ2-7
cdr3_nt: TGTGCCAGCAGCCGTCGCGTCTCGACTCCGGGACTAGCGGGAGTTGAGGGCGAGCAGTACTTC
cdr3_aa: CASSRRVSTPGLAGVEGEQYF

d_call: NA
clone_size: few
v_call: TRBV5-6
j_call: TRBJ2-7
cdr3_nt: TGTGCCAGCAGCGCGAGGGGCTTCCCAGGCGAGCAGTACTTC
cdr3_aa: CASSARGFPGEQYF

d_call: NA
clone_size: NA
v_call: TRBV12-3/TRBV12-4
j_call: TRBJ1-6
cdr3_nt: TGTGCCAGCAGGGATCGGGCCGTCAACGTAAATTCACCCCTCCACTTT
cdr3_aa: CASRDRAVNVNSPLHF

d_call: NA
clone_size: NA
v_call: TRBV12-3/TRBV12-4
j_call: TRBJ2-2
cdr3_nt: TGTGCCAGCAGTTTATCCGGGGGGCTGAAAGGCGGGGAGCTGTTTTTT
cdr3_aa: CASSLSGGLKGGELFF

d_call: NA
clone_size: few
v_call: TRBV9
j_call: TRBJ2-3
cdr3_nt: TGTGCCAGCAGCCCCCCAAGCGGTATCTATACGCAGTATTTT
cdr3_aa: CASSPPSGIYTQYF

d_call: NA
clone_size: NA
v_call: TRBV29-1
j_call: TRBJ2-1
cdr3_nt: TGCAGCGTTGGTCTAGTCGCGGCTGAGCAGTTCTTC
cdr3_aa: CSVGLVAAEQFF

d_call: TRBD2
clone_size: NA
v_call: TRBV11-2
j_call: TRBJ2-1
cdr3_nt: TGTGCCAGCAGCTCCCCTGGACTAGCGGGCCACGGTGGGCCCTCTAGCTCCTACAATGAGCAGTTCTTC
cdr3_aa: CASSSPGLAGHGGPSSSYNEQFF

d_call: TRBD2
clone_size: few
v_call: TRBV20-1
j_call: TRBJ2-3
cdr3_nt: TGCAGTGCTAGAGACCACCCCGGGATAGCGGGAATAGATACGCAGTATTTT
cdr3_aa: CSARDHPGIAGIDTQYF

d_call: NA
clone_size: few
v_call: TRBV27
j_call: TRBJ2-2
cdr3_nt: TGTGCCAGCAGTTTGGAACTTAACACCGGGGAGCTGTTTTTT
cdr3_aa: CASSLELNTGELFF

d_call: TRBD2
clone_size: NA
v_call: TRBV3-1
j_call: TRBJ2-5
cdr3_nt: TGTGCCAGCAGTCGCAGGGTCGCGGGACTAGCGGAACCGTACCAAGAGACCCAGTACTTC
cdr3_aa: CASSRRVAGLAEPYQETQYF

d_call: NA
clone_size: NA
v_call: TRBV20-1
j_call: TRBJ2-7
cdr3_nt: TGCAGTGCCCTTCAAAACGAGCAGTACTTC
cdr3_aa: CSALQNEQYF

d_call: TRBD2
clone_size: NA
v_call: TRBV20-1
j_call: TRBJ2-7
cdr3_nt: TGCAGTGCTTCCACCGGGACTAGCGGGAGGGCCTACGAGCAGTACTTC
cdr3_aa: CSASTGTSGRAYEQYF

d_call: NA
clone_size: few
v_call: TRBV15
j_call: TRBJ2-5
cdr3_nt: TGTGCCACCAGCAGAGATTTGACTGTGGAGACCCAGTACTTC
cdr3_aa: CATSRDLTVETQYF

d_call: NA
clone_size: NA
v_call: TRBV7-4
j_call: TRBJ1-4
cdr3_nt: TGTAAGAATCGGGGGCGCTTGGCTGAAAAACTGTTTTTT
cdr3_aa: CKNRGRLAEKLFF

d_call: NA
clone_size: NA
v_call: TRBV7-8
j_call: TRBJ2-4
cdr3_nt: TGTGCCAGCAGCTTCGTCGGGGGGCTAGCCAAAAACATTCAGTACTTC
cdr3_aa: CASSFVGGLAKNIQYF

d_call: TRBD2
clone_size: few
v_call: TRBV7-9
j_call: TRBJ2-1
cdr3_nt: TGTGCCAGCGTGAGCGGGAGCTTCTACAATGAGCAGTTCTTC
cdr3_aa: CASVSGSFYNEQFF

d_call: NA
clone_size: once
v_call: TRBV6-6
j_call: TRBJ1-5
cdr3_nt: TGTGCCAGCAGTTACCCCCGTGAGACAGTTGGGCAGCCCCAGCATTTT
cdr3_aa: CASSYPRETVGQPQHF

d_call: TRBD2
clone_size: few
v_call: TRBV7-8
j_call: TRBJ2-7
cdr3_nt: TGTGCCAGCAGCTATAGCGGGGCCAGCTCCTACGAGCAGTACTTC
cdr3_aa: CASSYSGASSYEQYF